This TCR beta chain was sequenced for a study of neurological immune-mediated disorders. The time point: longitudinal time-point 1 (baseline). About this clonotype: A read error is possible here, since a much larger clone lies one base away.

TCRdb re-analysed the 5' RACE reads in MiXCR, keeping a single row per CDR3 protein. This repertoire shows approximately 37,000 distinct CDR3 sequences, 3% to 3.5% found once; its top ten account for 7.5% to 8.5%. Sequencing used PBMCs. This TCR came from a woman in her fifties or sixties with multiple sclerosis.

The DNA of the CDR3 is TGCAGTGCCAACAACCCAGTAGGGACTGAAAAACTGTTTTTT. Its translation is CSANNPVGTEKLFF. This chain connects TRBV20-1 to TRBJ1-4, with D possibly matching TRBD1 (5 bases). The CDR3 spans 14 residues. The V gene lost 6 bases and the J gene lost 7 bases, with 18 bases spanning the gap. Germline V gene data show CDR1 as DFQATT and CDR2 as SNEGSKA (reference sequence).